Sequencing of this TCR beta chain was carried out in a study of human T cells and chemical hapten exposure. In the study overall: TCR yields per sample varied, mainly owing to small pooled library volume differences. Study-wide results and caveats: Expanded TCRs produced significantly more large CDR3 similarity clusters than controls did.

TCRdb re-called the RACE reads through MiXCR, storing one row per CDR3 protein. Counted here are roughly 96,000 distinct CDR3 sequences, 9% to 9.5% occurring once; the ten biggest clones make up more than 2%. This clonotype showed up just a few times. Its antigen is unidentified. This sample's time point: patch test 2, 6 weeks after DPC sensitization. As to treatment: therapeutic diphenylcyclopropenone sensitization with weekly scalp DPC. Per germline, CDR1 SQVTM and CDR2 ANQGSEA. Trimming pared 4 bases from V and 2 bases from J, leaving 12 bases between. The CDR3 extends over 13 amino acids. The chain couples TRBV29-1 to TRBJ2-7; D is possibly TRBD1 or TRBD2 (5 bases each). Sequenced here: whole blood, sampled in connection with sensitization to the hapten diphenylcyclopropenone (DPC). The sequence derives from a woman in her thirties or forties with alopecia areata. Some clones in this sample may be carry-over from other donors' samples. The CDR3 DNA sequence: TGCAGCGTTGTGGGACCCCCAACCTACGAGCAGTACTTC. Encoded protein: CSVVGPPTYEQYF.